The 28 T cell receptor beta chains below come from one sample, sequenced in a study of blood T cell repertoires in COVID-19. Some clones are missing from TCRdb's copy, which holds only in-frame ones; the method was immunoSEQ multiplex PCR. The sample lists 260,000 or so clones, roughly 81% occurring once. The sample consisted of peripheral blood. These receptors were taken from a woman of 80 years or more with COVID-19, enrolled during active disease.

The chain couples TRBV27 to TRBJ2-2; perhaps TRBD1 as D (6 bases). Trimming took off 5 bases at V and 4 bases at J, with 14 bases between the two ends. The CDR3 sequence is 15 residues long. From germline, CDR1 is MNHEY and CDR2 SMNVEV (reference sequence). The CDR3, as DNA: TGTGCCAGCAGTGCGCGACAGGACATCACCGGGGAGCTGTTTTTT. Translated: CASSARQDITGELFF.

The CDR3 DNA is TGTGCCATCAGTGAGCAGGGGGGAATCTATGGCTACACCTTC. Its protein is CAISEQGGIYGYTF. The chain employs TRBV10-3 and TRBJ1-2; TRBD1 aligns across 7 bases. Per germline, CDR1 ENHRY and CDR2 SYGVKD. The CDR3 has 14 amino acids. With 2 bases clipped from V and 4 bases from J, the junction kept 4 bases outside the gene matches.

This chain links TRBV4-3 with TRBJ1-5, with D perhaps TRBD1 (6 bases). Per germline, CDR1 LGHNA and CDR2 YSLEER. Deletions cut 1 base from V and 2 bases from J, with 9 bases between. The CDR3 spans 15 residues. The CDR3 sequence: CASSQVHRGNQPQHF. The CDR3 DNA reads as TGCGCCAGCAGCCAAGTTCACAGGGGCAATCAGCCCCAGCATTTT.

This chain links TRBV6-2 or TRBV6-3 with TRBJ2-1; the match to TRBD2 covers 7 bases. J lost 10 bases, V lost 3 bases, and 15 bases had no gene match. CDR1 and CDR2 from the germline V gene are MNHEY and SVGEGT. The CDR3 sequence is 16 residues long. The CDR3 bases are TGTGCCAGCAGTTATACCCGGCGGGGCGGGAGTGGGGAGCAGTTCTTC. Its protein product is CASSYTRRGGSGEQFF.

This chain joins TRBV20-1 and TRBJ2-3, with 10 bases identical to TRBD2. This CDR3 contains 15 residues. From germline, CDR1 is DFQATT and CDR2 SNEGSKA (reference sequence). The junction had 3 bases not matched to a gene; V was cut back by 3 bases and J by 0 bases. The CDR3 region is CSASGLAASTDTQYF. The CDR3 nucleotides read TGCAGTGCTAGTGGACTAGCGGCTAGCACAGATACGCAGTATTTT.

The V and J genes are TRBV29-1 and TRBJ2-1; TRBD1 matches 8 bases. CDR1 is SQVTM and CDR2 is ANQGSEA in the germline V gene. After removal of 6 bases from V and 0 bases from J, the junction contained 7 bases not matched to a gene. CDR3 length: 15 residues. As DNA, the CDR3 is TGCAGCGTCACCTTCGACAGGGGCTCCTACAATGAGCAGTTCTTC. Its translation is CSVTFDRGSYNEQFF.

Only one count was recorded for this clone. The gene calls are TRBV12-3 or TRBV12-4 and TRBJ1-6; D gene unclear. CDR3 length equals 13 residues. The V end was cut by 6 bases, the J end by 11 bases, with 14 bases between. CDR3: CASSLTTSTPLHF. The CDR3 DNA is TGTGCCAGCAGCCTCACTACTAGTACACCCCTCCACTTT.

This chain joins TRBV4-1 and TRBJ2-6; the match to TRBD2 covers 11 bases. V was clipped by 1 base and J by 0 bases; unmatched bases: 5. Germline assignment: CDR1 MGHRA and CDR2 YSYEKL. This CDR3 has 19 amino acids. The CDR3 bases are TGCGCCAGCAGCCAAGGACTAGCGGGGCCCTCCTCTGGGGCCAACGTCCTGACTTTC. This encodes CASSQGLAGPSSGANVLTF.

The chain joins TRBV5-4 to TRBJ1-2, with 7 bases identical to TRBD1. The CDR3 has 14 amino acids. V was pared by 2 bases and J by 2 bases, with 3 bases of the junction left unmatched. Germline values: CDR1 SGHNT, CDR2 YYREEE (reference sequence). CDR3 residues: CASSFPTGNYGYTF. For the CDR3, the DNA is TGTGCCAGCAGCTTCCCGACAGGGAACTATGGCTACACCTTC.

The chain employs TRBV14 and TRBJ1-1; 7 bases map to TRBD1. The CDR3 is 18 residues long. The V segment lost 0 bases and the J segment 4 bases; nucleotides outside the gene matches: 14. From germline, CDR1 is SGHDN and CDR2 FVKESK. CDR3 sequence (DNA): TGTGCCAGCAGCCAAGATCGCAGCTTGCAGGGGGTGGGCACTGAAGCTTTCTTT. It codes for CASSQDRSLQGVGTEAFF.

This chain connects TRBV2 to TRBJ1-5; TRBD1 agrees at 7 bases. After removal of 8 bases from V and 11 bases from J, the junction contained 24 bases not matched to a gene. Germline V gene lookup returns CDR1 SNHLY and CDR2 FYNNEI. This CDR3 region has 17 residues. CDR3 region: CASGVPGGGRSMGSQHF. The CDR3 coding sequence is TGTGCCAGCGGAGTGCCAGGGGGTGGCAGGTCTATGGGGTCCCAGCATTTT.

CDR3 region: CASSLTPLAGVLVGPYEQYF. The CDR3 nucleotides are TGTGCCAGTAGTCTCACTCCTCTAGCGGGAGTACTAGTGGGACCCTACGAGCAGTACTTC. The V and J genes are TRBV19 and TRBJ2-7, with TRBD2 matching 10 bases. Germline CDR1 LNHDA, CDR2 SQIVND (reference sequence). The CDR3 contains 20 residues. With V trimmed by 5 bases and J by 2 bases, 21 bases remained unmatched.

The rearrangement joins TRBV27 to TRBJ1-2; possibly TRBD1 for D (5 bases). V gave up 2 bases and J gave up 6 bases, with 7 bases separating them. The germline CDR1 and CDR2 sequences are MNHEY and SMNVEV (reference sequence). The CDR3 extends over 12 amino acids. CDR3 coding DNA: TGTGCCAGCAGTTTAGCAGGGAATGGCTACACCTTC. Its translation is CASSLAGNGYTF.

The rearrangement joins TRBV18 to TRBJ2-5, with a possible D match to TRBD1 (6 bases). The germline gives CDR1 KGHSH, CDR2 LQKENI. The CDR3 loop spans 14 amino acids. V shed 2 bases and J shed 3 bases, with 10 bases lying between them. CDR3 DNA sequence: TGTGCCAGCTCACCAATACAGGGCGAAGAGACCCAGTACTTC. Protein product: CASSPIQGEETQYF.

This clone was observed a handful of times. The gene calls are TRBV5-1 and TRBJ2-7, with D maybe TRBD2 (5 bases). The V gene's germline CDR1 is SGHRS and CDR2 YFSETQ. V lost 6 bases and J lost 2, with 18 bases in between. The CDR3 sequence is 15 residues long. The CDR3 DNA follows: TGCGCCAGCAACCCAGGAGGAGTGAGGACCTACGAGCAGTACTTC. The encoded protein is CASNPGGVRTYEQYF.

The V call is TRBV2, the J call TRBJ1-4; TRBD1 is a possible D gene (5 bases). Trimming left V 7 bases short and J 0 bases short, with 12 bases between. This CDR3 has 15 amino acids. From germline, CDR1 is SNHLY and CDR2 FYNNEI. This chain's CDR3 is CASNPQGATNEKLFF. DNA for the CDR3: TGTGCCAGCAACCCCCAGGGCGCAACTAATGAAAAACTGTTTTTT.

The chain carries TRBV4-2 and TRBJ2-6; TRBD2 agrees at 13 bases. CDR3 size: 17 residues. Germline-derived CDR1 and CDR2 are LGHNA and YNFKEQ. Losses at the gene ends were 5 bases for V and 5 bases for J; bases not matched to a gene: 6. The CDR3 spells CASSGRTSGSRANVLTF. The CDR3, as DNA: TGTGCCAGCAGCGGAAGGACTAGCGGGAGTAGGGCCAACGTCCTGACTTTC.

The V gene is TRBV4-3, the J gene TRBJ1-6, with 8 bases matching TRBD1. CDR3 length equals 16 residues. CDR1 LGHNA and CDR2 YSLEER come from the germline V gene. Germline trimming cut 1 base from V and 6 bases from J; bases unmatched to any gene: 5. The CDR3 nucleotides are TGCGCCAGCAGCCAAGGAAGGGACAGGTTTAATTCACCCCTCCACTTT. Translated, it gives CASSQGRDRFNSPLHF.

The chain is built from TRBV6-5 and TRBJ1-3; 9 nucleotides match TRBD1. The CDR3 consists of 15 residues. The V gene end was trimmed by 6 bases and the J gene end by 3 bases; junction bases not matched to a gene: 6. Germline CDR1 is MNHEY and CDR2 is SVGAGI. The CDR3 region is CASSTGGLGGNTIYF. CDR3 coding DNA: TGTGCCAGCAGCACAGGGGGCCTCGGTGGAAACACCATATATTTT.

The rearrangement joins TRBV11-2 to TRBJ2-7, with TRBD2 identical over 8 bases. There are 16 residues in the CDR3. Germline trimming cut 0 bases from V and 3 bases from J; bases unmatched to any gene: 7. Germline V gene sequence: CDR1 SGHAT, CDR2 FQNNGV. DNA of the CDR3: TGTGCCAGCAGCTTAGACGTAGCGGGGAGGGGCTACGAGCAGTACTTC. Translated, it gives CASSLDVAGRGYEQYF.

The chain joins TRBV28 to TRBJ2-2; 9 bases align to TRBD1. With V trimmed by 4 bases and J by 5 bases, 5 bases remained unmatched. This CDR3 is 15 amino acids long. Germline assignment: CDR1 MDHEN and CDR2 SYDVKM. CDR3 sequence reads: CASSSPGTGTGELFF. CDR3 nucleotides: TGTGCCAGCAGTTCCCCTGGGACAGGGACCGGGGAGCTGTTTTTT.

The J gene is TRBJ1-4, the V gene TRBV30, with 8 bases that match TRBD1. The CDR3 consists of 15 residues. The junction had 11 bases not matched to a gene; V was cut back by 3 bases and J by 8 bases. Germline values: CDR1 GTSNPN, CDR2 SVGIG (reference sequence). CDR3 coding DNA: TGTGCCTGGAGCATGGGGAGGACAGGGCCGGAAAAACTGTTTTTT. It specifies CAWSMGRTGPEKLFF.

The genes are TRBV4-3 and TRBJ2-5; unclear D gene. The V gene's germline CDR1 is LGHNA and CDR2 YSLEER. V dropped 4 bases and J dropped 3 bases, with 18 bases sitting between them. The CDR3 runs 16 residues. CDR3 in amino acids: CASSLSRVQLEETQYF. The CDR3 DNA reads TGCGCCAGCAGCCTAAGTCGGGTGCAGCTCGAAGAGACCCAGTACTTC.

This sequence joins TRBV30 and TRBJ1-6; TRBD1 matches at 8 bases. The CDR3 is 14 residues long. CDR1 GTSNPN and CDR2 SVGIG come from the germline V gene (reference sequence). The V and J ends lost 4 bases and 8 bases, in that order; junction bases with no gene match: 7. The CDR3 coding sequence is TGTGCCTGGAATGGGGGCAGGGGGCATTCACCCCTCCACTTT. The encoded protein is CAWNGGRGHSPLHF.

The chain combines TRBV18 with TRBJ2-3; perhaps TRBD2 as D (5 bases). V shed 1 base and J shed 11 bases, with 10 bases lying between them. The CDR3 spans 12 residues. CDR1 KGHSH and CDR2 LQKENI come from the germline V gene. This CDR3 is CASSPRMGEQYF. As DNA, the CDR3 is TGTGCCAGCTCACCACGGATGGGAGAGCAGTATTTT.

This chain connects TRBV7-3 to TRBJ1-1, with D tentatively TRBD1 (5 bases). CDR1 is SGHTA and CDR2 is FQGTGA in the germline V gene. CDR3 size: 13 residues. Trimming removed 6 bases at V and 0 bases at J, with 8 bases between. DNA of the CDR3: TGTGCCAGCAGGGCGACAGTGAACACTGAAGCTTTCTTT. This translates into CASRATVNTEAFF.

This chain uses TRBV7-8 with TRBJ1-3; D uncertain. Trimming took off 5 bases at V and 7 bases at J, with 9 bases between the two ends. Germline CDR1 is SGHVS and CDR2 is FQNEAQ. The CDR3 spans 12 residues. CDR3 in DNA: TGTGCCAGCAGCCCCCGGAGCAACACCATATATTTT. Protein sequence: CASSPRSNTIYF.

V is TRBV6-5 and J is TRBJ1-2; the D is unclear. With 0 bases removed from V and 5 bases from J, the gap between germline ends came to 13 bases. The CDR3 spans 15 residues. The V gene's germline CDR1 is MNHEY and CDR2 SVGAGI. CDR3 sequence: CASSYSVARSYGYTF. The CDR3 nucleotides read TGTGCCAGCAGTTACTCGGTAGCCCGATCGTATGGCTACACCTTC.